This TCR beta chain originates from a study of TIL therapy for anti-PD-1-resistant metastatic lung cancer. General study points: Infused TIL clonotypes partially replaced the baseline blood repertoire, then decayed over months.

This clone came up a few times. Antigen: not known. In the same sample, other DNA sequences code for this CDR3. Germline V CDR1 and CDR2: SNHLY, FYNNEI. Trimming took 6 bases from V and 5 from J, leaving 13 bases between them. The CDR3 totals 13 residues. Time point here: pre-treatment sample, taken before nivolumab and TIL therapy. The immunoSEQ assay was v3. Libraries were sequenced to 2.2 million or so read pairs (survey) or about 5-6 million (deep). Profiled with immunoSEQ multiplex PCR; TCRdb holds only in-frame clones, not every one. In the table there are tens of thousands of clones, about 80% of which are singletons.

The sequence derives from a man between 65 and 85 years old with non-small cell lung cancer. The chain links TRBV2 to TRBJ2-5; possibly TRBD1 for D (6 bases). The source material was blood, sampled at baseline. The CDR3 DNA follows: TGTGCCAGCAGACAGGGACCTGGTGAGACCCAGTACTTC. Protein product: CASRQGPGETQYF.